This TCR beta chain appears in the sequencing data of a study of identical twins' blood T cells. General study results and limits: Environmental influences on twin similarity could not be excluded.

The germline V gene encodes CDR1 SGHRS and CDR2 YFSETQ. The V and J ends lost 4 bases and 5 bases, in that order; junction bases with no gene match: 12. This CDR3 region has 17 residues. Note on this clonotype: Antigen unknown.

Both ends of each TCR cDNA library bore sample-specific barcodes. How the authors handled the data: Each donor had about 100,000 to nearly 550,000 clonotypes. TCRdb reanalysed the 5' RACE reads using MiXCR and keeps one entry per CDR3 protein. TCRdb's processing, not the study's, gives the V and J calls here. The repertoire holds 350,000 to 400,000 distinct CDR3 sequences, with approximately 30% as singletons. The specimen sequenced was PBMCs. The receptor's source is a woman aged 18-49 years in good health. The gene calls are TRBV5-1 and TRBJ2-3, with 11 bases matching TRBD2. The CDR3 sequence: CASSRTSGGHQGDTQYF. DNA for the CDR3: TGCGCCAGCAGCCGTACTAGCGGGGGTCATCAAGGAGATACGCAGTATTTT.